Included here is one T cell receptor (beta chain) sequence, with context. As yet, its antigen is unknown. Time point described: recipient sample about 28 days before transplant, after cytoreduction. Sequenced by immunoSEQ multiplex PCR; TCRdb stores in-frame clones only, minus some. The sample has 25,000 to 35,000 clones; over 60% are singletons. The source of the sample is a study of T cell clonotyping in hematopoietic cell transplantation. Study observations and caveats: No sorting was done, leaving CD4 and CD8 contributions mixed.

With V trimmed by 7 bases and J by 7 bases, 18 bases remained unmatched. This CDR3 region has 17 residues. CDR1 is MDHEN and CDR2 is SYDVKM in the germline V gene. The TCR comes from a man aged 45-65 years with myelodysplastic syndrome. Some clones in this sample may be carry-over from other donors' samples. The sample consisted of peripheral blood mononuclear cells, taken before stem cell transplant. This chain uses TRBV28 with TRBJ2-1; 8 bases agree with TRBD2. As DNA, the CDR3 is TGTGCCAGCACCCCCCCCGAGTTGGCGGGGGGAGGTAATGAGCAGTTCTTC. Its translation: CASTPPELAGGGNEQFF. Supplemented by reference TRBV28 and TRBJ2-1, the full variable domain reads DVKVTQSSRYLVKRTGEKVFLECVQDMDHENMFWYRQDPGLGLRLIYFSYDVKMKEKGDIPEGYSVSREKKERFSLILESASTNQTSMYLCASTPPELAGGGNEQFFGPGTRLTVL.